Shown below are 24 T cell receptor beta chains from a single sample sequenced in a study of CD8 T cells in ankylosing spondylitis. One entry per CDR3 protein results from TCRdb running MiXCR on the 5' RACE reads. The profile shows under 200,000 distinct CDR3 sequences, roughly 10% of them singletons. The sample comprised blood, either unsorted or a sorted T cell fraction (not recorded which). These receptors all come from a female donor with ankylosing spondylitis or in good health (not recorded which).

The chain recombines TRBV4-3 with TRBJ2-1; the D gene could be TRBD1 or TRBD2 (6 bases each). CDR1 and CDR2 from the germline V gene are LGHNA and YSLEER. CDR3 length: 14 residues. V was trimmed by 4 bases and J by 10 bases, leaving 17 bases between them. CDR3: CASSPKMGGWEQFF. DNA for the CDR3: TGCGCCAGCAGCCCAAAAATGGGGGGCTGGGAGCAGTTCTTC.

Only a few counts were recorded for this clonotype. V is TRBV27 and J is TRBJ2-2, with 9 bases lining up with TRBD1. V shed 6 bases, J shed 1 base, and the junction held 6 bases outside the gene matches. Germline V lookup: CDR1 MNHEY, CDR2 SMNVEV (reference sequence). The CDR3 has 16 residues. The DNA for the CDR3 is TGTGCCAGCAGCCGCTCGGGACAGGGGAACACCGGGGAGCTGTTTTTT. Translation gives CASSRSGQGNTGELFF.

There are many counts of this clonotype. The CDR3 sequence is CASSTDRTNTGELFF. CDR3 bases: TGTGCCAGCAGCACGGACAGGACTAACACCGGGGAGCTGTTTTTT. The chain is built from TRBV12-3 or TRBV12-4 and TRBJ2-2; 7 bases are shared with TRBD1. J gave up 2 bases and V 6 bases, and 6 bases lay outside the gene matches. CDR3 size: 15 residues.

For the CDR3, the DNA is TGCGCCAGCAGCCAGTACAGGGGTTCACCCCTCCACTTT. Its translation is CASSQYRGSPLHF. The genes are TRBV4-1 and TRBJ1-6; TRBD1 aligns across 7 bases. Germline loops: CDR1 MGHRA, CDR2 YSYEKL. Losses at the gene ends were 3 bases for V and 9 bases for J; bases not matched to a gene: 2. The CDR3 sequence is 13 residues long.

The chain recombines TRBV10-3 with TRBJ1-2, with D tentatively TRBD1 (6 bases). The CDR3 consists of 13 residues. Germline CDR1 reads ENHRY; CDR2 reads SYGVKD. V dropped 10 bases and J dropped 4 bases, with 16 bases sitting between them. Here the CDR3 DNA reads TGTGCCACTGGAGAGACAGGCTCCTATGGCTACACCTTC. This encodes CATGETGSYGYTF.

This clonotype has just a few counts. The rearrangement joins TRBV6-2 or TRBV6-3 to TRBJ2-1; D ambiguous. There are 13 residues in the CDR3. Trimming took off 5 bases at V and 5 bases at J, with 10 bases between the two ends. The V gene's germline CDR1 is MNHEY and CDR2 SVGEGT. CDR3 protein: CASSHTADNEQFF. The CDR3 DNA sequence: TGTGCCAGCAGTCATACTGCAGACAATGAGCAGTTCTTC.

This chain links TRBV20-1 with TRBJ2-3; 12 nucleotides align to TRBD2. V dropped 5 bases and J dropped 5; count of bases not matched to a gene: 5. This CDR3 spans 14 amino acids. CDR1 and CDR2 (germline): DFQATT, SNEGSKA (reference sequence). The CDR3 bases are TGCAGTGCTCCGACTAGCGGGAGACTAGATACGCAGTATTTT. This translates into CSAPTSGRLDTQYF.

This chain links TRBV6-1 with TRBJ2-7; D might be TRBD1 (5 bases). Trimming stripped 4 bases from V and 4 bases from J, with 11 bases between. CDR3 length: 13 amino acids. Germline V gene lookup returns CDR1 MNHNS and CDR2 SASEGT. In nucleotides, the CDR3 is TGTGCCAGCAGTGTTCAGGGTGGGTACGAGCAGTACTTC. This codes for CASSVQGGYEQYF.

This clonotype was observed a handful of times. This chain links TRBV9 with TRBJ1-2; unclear D gene. The CDR3 contains 12 residues. V lost 7 bases and J lost 4, with 11 bases in between. Germline V lookup: CDR1 SGDLS, CDR2 YYNGEE. CDR3 sequence reads: CASGQSSYGYTF. The CDR3 DNA follows: TGTGCCAGCGGGCAGAGTAGCTATGGCTACACCTTC.

The J gene is TRBJ2-7, the V gene TRBV7-8; D is possibly TRBD1 (5 bases). CDR1 is SGHVS and CDR2 is FQNEAQ in the germline V gene. Trimming cost V 2 bases and J 2 bases, with 10 bases left between them. CDR3 length equals 14 residues. As DNA, the CDR3 is TGTGCCAGCAGCTTACCCGCAGGGACCTACGAGCAGTACTTC. This sequence encodes CASSLPAGTYEQYF.

The chain uses TRBV30 and TRBJ2-4; a weak D match, TRBD2 (5 bases). CDR3 length equals 16 residues. The V gene's germline CDR1 is GTSNPN and CDR2 SVGIG (reference sequence). The ends were cut back, 2 bases at V and 2 bases at J, with 16 bases in the middle. The CDR3 DNA sequence: TGTGCCTGGAGTACGCCTACCCGGGAATCCAAAAACATTCAGTACTTC. Translating it yields CAWSTPTRESKNIQYF.

This chain uses TRBV7-9 with TRBJ1-1, with D possibly being TRBD1 (5 bases). From germline, CDR1 is SEHNR and CDR2 FQNEAQ (reference sequence). CDR3 length: 14 residues. V was pared by 0 bases and J by 5 bases, with 10 bases between. Written as DNA, the CDR3 is TGTGCCAGCAGCTTAGCCAGTGGGGGAACTGAAGCTTTCTTT. Translating it yields CASSLASGGTEAFF.

This chain uses TRBV4-3 with TRBJ2-7, with 8 bases aligning to TRBD1. There are 16 residues in the CDR3. Germline lookup yields CDR1 LGHNA and CDR2 YSLEER. V lost 0 bases to trimming and J lost 5 bases; unmatched junction nucleotides: 9. The CDR3 sequence is CASSQDLGTGHHEQYF. CDR3 DNA: TGCGCCAGCAGCCAAGATTTGGGGACAGGTCACCACGAGCAGTACTTC.

This clonotype was counted between two and nine times. The V gene is TRBV5-1, the J gene TRBJ1-1; 9 bases are shared with TRBD1. Trimming cost V 0 bases and J 7 bases; bases outside gene matches: 7. This CDR3 has 15 amino acids. Per germline, CDR1 SGHRS and CDR2 YFSETQ. CDR3 loop: CASSLVQGAGGEAFF. For the CDR3, the DNA is TGCGCCAGCAGCTTGGTACAGGGGGCGGGGGGTGAAGCTTTCTTT.

Comments on this clonotype: A much larger clone is a single base away; this may be a read error. This chain links TRBV7-9 with TRBJ1-1; D is ambiguous. The CDR3 is 15 amino acids. Trimming cost V 5 bases and J 1 base, with 14 bases left between them. Germline loops: CDR1 SEHNR, CDR2 FQNEAQ (reference sequence). The CDR3 region is CASSGKTSPNTEAFF. The CDR3 DNA sequence: TGTGCCAGCAGCGGAAAGACAAGTCCGAACACTGAAGCTTTCTTT.

For the CDR3, the DNA is TGCAGTGCAGGGGACAGGGGCATCCTCCTCCAAGAGACCCAGTACTTC. Residues: CSAGDRGILLQETQYF. V and J are TRBV20-1 and TRBJ2-5; TRBD1 agrees at 10 bases. Germline values: CDR1 DFQATT, CDR2 SNEGSKA (reference sequence). Unmatched junction bases numbered 11, after V lost 6 bases and J lost 1 base. The CDR3 runs to 16 residues.

This clonotype came up many times. The chain links TRBV7-9 to TRBJ2-1; 9 bases match TRBD2. V was pared by 5 bases and J by 0 bases, with 2 bases of the junction left unmatched. CDR3 length: 15 residues. From germline, CDR1 is SEHNR and CDR2 FQNEAQ (reference sequence). The CDR3 loop is CASSTSGSSYNEQFF. The CDR3 nucleotides read TGTGCCAGCAGCACTAGCGGGTCCTCCTACAATGAGCAGTTCTTC.

Worth noting for this clonotype: One end of the junction fails to match germline, which may point to a read error. The chain joins TRBV20-1 to TRBJ2-7; D remains unclear. The CDR3 sequence is 16 residues long. From germline, CDR1 is DFQATT and CDR2 SNEGSKA (reference sequence). The CDR3 coding sequence is TGCAGTGCAAGAGATCGACTTACCGGCGCCCTGTACGAGCAGTACTTC. This gives the protein CSARDRLTGALYEQYF.

This clonotype occurred a few times. V gene TRBV12-3 or TRBV12-4 combines with J gene TRBJ2-1, with 7 bases aligning to TRBD1. This CDR3 spans 15 amino acids. V trimming: 4 bases; J trimming: 0 bases; junction bases outside the gene matches: 3. CDR3 sequence: CASSSTGSSYNEQFF. The CDR3, as DNA: TGTGCCAGCAGTTCGACAGGGAGCTCCTACAATGAGCAGTTCTTC.

This clonotype occurred many times. This rearrangement joins TRBV14 to TRBJ2-7, with unresolved D. The CDR3 has 18 amino acids. Trimming shortened V by 4 bases and J by 3 bases, and 25 bases separated the two germline ends. Germline CDR1 and CDR2: SGHDN and FVKESK. The CDR3 DNA follows: TGTGCCAGCAGCCCCCACCCCAGAAGGGTCCCCCTATTCTACGAGCAGTACTTC. This encodes CASSPHPRRVPLFYEQYF.

This CDR3 is CASSFSSQEQFF. In DNA, the CDR3 is TGTGCCAGCAGTTTCTCTTCCCAGGAGCAGTTCTTC. V usage is TRBV27 and J usage is TRBJ2-1; D is unclear. Trimming cost V 3 bases and J 10 bases, with 10 bases left between them. Germline CDR1 MNHEY, CDR2 SMNVEV (reference sequence). The CDR3 runs 12 residues.

This clonotype was seen repeatedly, ten times or more. The rearrangement links TRBV18 to TRBJ2-5; 8 nucleotides agree with TRBD1. This CDR3 has 16 residues. Unmatched junction bases numbered 12, after V lost 3 bases and J lost 6 bases. From germline, CDR1 is KGHSH and CDR2 LQKENI. The CDR3 region is CASSPSDREYMKTQYF. CDR3 bases: TGTGCCAGCTCACCTTCGGACAGGGAGTATATGAAGACCCAGTACTTC.

J is TRBJ2-3 and V is TRBV29-1; D call uncertain. This CDR3 contains 10 residues. Trimming left V 3 bases short and J 3 bases short, with 1 base between. CDR1 and CDR2 (germline): SQVTM, ANQGSEA. The CDR3 here is CSVETDTQYF. DNA for the CDR3: TGCAGCGTTGAGACAGATACGCAGTATTTT.

V and J are TRBV6-2 or TRBV6-3 and TRBJ2-5; no reliable D call. This CDR3 is 14 amino acids long. Trimming took off 6 bases at V and 0 bases at J, with 11 bases between the two ends. The germline gives CDR1 MNHEY, CDR2 SVGEGT. The CDR3 protein is CASRSDRDQETQYF. CDR3 DNA sequence: TGTGCCAGCAGGTCTGACCGAGACCAAGAGACCCAGTACTTC.